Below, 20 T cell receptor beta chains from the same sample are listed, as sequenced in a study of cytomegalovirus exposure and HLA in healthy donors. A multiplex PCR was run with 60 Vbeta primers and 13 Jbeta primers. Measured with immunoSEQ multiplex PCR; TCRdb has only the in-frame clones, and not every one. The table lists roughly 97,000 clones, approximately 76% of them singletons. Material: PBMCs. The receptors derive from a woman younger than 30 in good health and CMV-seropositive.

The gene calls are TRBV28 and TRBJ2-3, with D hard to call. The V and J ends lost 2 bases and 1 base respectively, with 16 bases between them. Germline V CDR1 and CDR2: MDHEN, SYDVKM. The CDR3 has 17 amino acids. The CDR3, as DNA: TGTGCCAGCAGTTTAGTACAAAAGGTTGAGGGCACAGATACGCAGTATTTT. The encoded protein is CASSLVQKVEGTDTQYF. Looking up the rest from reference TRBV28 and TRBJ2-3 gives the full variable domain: DVKVTQSSRYLVKRTGEKVFLECVQDMDHENMFWYRQDPGLGLRLIYFSYDVKMKEKGDIPEGYSVSREKKERFSLILESASTNQTSMYLCASSLVQKVEGTDTQYFGPGTRLTVL.

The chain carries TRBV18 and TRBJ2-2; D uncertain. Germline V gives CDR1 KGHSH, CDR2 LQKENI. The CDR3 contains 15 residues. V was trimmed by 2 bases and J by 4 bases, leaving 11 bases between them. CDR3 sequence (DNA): TGTGCCAGCTCACCAAAACTACAAGGCACCGGGGAGCTGTTTTTT. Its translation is CASSPKLQGTGELFF.

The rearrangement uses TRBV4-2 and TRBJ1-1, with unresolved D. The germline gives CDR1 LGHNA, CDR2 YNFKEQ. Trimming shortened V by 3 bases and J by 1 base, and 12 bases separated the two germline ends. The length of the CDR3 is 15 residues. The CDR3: CASSQEVGKNTEAFF. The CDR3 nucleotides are TGTGCCAGCAGCCAGGAGGTGGGGAAGAACACTGAAGCTTTCTTT.

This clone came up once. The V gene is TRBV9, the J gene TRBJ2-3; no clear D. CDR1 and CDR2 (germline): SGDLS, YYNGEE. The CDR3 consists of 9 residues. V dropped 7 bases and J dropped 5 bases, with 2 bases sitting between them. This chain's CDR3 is CASQDTQYF. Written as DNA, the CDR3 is TGTGCCAGCCAAGATACGCAGTATTTT.

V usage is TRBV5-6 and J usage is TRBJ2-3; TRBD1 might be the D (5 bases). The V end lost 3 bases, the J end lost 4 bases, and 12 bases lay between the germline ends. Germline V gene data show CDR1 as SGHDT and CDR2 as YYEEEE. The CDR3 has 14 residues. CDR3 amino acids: CASSSGLRADTQYF. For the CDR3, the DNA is TGTGCCAGCAGCTCAGGGCTGCGAGCAGATACGCAGTATTTT.

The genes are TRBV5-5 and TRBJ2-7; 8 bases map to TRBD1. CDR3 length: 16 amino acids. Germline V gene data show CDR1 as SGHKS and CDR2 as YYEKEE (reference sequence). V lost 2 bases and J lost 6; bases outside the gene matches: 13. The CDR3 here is CASSFTRTGSDREQYF. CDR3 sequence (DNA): TGTGCCAGCAGCTTTACACGGACAGGGTCGGACCGCGAGCAGTACTTC.

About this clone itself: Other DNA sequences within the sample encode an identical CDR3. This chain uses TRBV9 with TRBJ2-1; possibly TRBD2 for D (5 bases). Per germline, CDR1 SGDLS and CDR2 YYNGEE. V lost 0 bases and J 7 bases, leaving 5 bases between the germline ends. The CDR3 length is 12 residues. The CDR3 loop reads CASSVAGNEQFF. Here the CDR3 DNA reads TGTGCCAGCAGCGTAGCGGGAAATGAGCAGTTCTTC.

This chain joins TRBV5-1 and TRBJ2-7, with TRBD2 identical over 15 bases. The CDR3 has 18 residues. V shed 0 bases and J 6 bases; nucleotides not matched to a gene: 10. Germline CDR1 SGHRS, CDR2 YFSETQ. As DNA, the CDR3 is TGCGCCAGCAGCTTGGCGGGACTAGCGGGAGGCGTTGGTGGCGAGCAGTACTTC. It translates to CASSLAGLAGGVGGEQYF.

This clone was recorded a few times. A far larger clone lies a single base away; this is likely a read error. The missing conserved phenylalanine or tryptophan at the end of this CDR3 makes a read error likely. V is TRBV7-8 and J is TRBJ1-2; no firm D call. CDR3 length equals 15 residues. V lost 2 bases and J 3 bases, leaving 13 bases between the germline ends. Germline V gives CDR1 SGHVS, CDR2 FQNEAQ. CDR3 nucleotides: TGTGCCAGCAGCTTAACCGCTAATCTATACTATGGCTACACCGTC. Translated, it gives CASSLTANLYYGYTV.

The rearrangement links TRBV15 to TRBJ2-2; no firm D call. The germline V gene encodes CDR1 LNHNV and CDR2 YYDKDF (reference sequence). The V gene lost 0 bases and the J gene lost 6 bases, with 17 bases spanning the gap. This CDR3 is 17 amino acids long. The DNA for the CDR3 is TGTGCCACCAGCAGAGATACGGGTTTAGTGTCGGCCGGGGAGCTGTTTTTT. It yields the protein CATSRDTGLVSAGELFF.

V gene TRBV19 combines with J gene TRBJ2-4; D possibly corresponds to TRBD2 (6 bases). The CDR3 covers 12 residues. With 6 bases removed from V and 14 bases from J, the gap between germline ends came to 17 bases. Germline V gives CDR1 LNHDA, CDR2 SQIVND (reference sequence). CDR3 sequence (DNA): TGTGCCAGTAGCCAGGACTCGAGGACTAAGTACTTC. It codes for CASSQDSRTKYF.

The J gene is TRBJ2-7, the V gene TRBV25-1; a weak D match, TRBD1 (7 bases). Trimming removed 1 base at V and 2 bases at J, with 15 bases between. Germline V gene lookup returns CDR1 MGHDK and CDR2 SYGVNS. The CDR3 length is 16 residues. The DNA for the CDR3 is TGTGCCAGCAGTGAATCCGGAGGGACAGCCGCCTACGAGCAGTACTTC. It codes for CASSESGGTAAYEQYF.

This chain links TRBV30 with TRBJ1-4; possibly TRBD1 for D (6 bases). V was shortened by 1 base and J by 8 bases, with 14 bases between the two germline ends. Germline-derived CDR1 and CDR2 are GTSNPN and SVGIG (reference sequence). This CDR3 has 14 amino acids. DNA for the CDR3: TGTGCCTGGAGTGACGGGGGGCTTGGGGAAAAACTGTTTTTT. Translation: CAWSDGGLGEKLFF.

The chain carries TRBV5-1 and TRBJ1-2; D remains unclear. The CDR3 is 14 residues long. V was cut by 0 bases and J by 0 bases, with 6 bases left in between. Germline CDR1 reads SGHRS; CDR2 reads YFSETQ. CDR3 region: CASSLESANYGYTF. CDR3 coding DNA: TGCGCCAGCAGCTTGGAGAGCGCTAACTATGGCTACACCTTC.

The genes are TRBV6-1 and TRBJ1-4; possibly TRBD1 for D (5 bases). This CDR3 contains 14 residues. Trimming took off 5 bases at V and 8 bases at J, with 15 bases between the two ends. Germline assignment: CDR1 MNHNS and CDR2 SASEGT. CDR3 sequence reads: CASSRGGSDEKLFF. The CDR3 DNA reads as TGTGCCAGCAGTCGGGGGGGGTCGGACGAAAAACTGTTTTTT.

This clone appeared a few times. This CDR3 is CASSWARGDSPQHF. Written as DNA, the CDR3 is TGTGCCAGCAGTTGGGCGCGAGGGGACAGCCCCCAGCATTTT. The chain links TRBV6-5 to TRBJ1-5, with 7 bases lining up with TRBD1. This CDR3 comprises 14 residues. V lost 4 bases to trimming and J lost 10 bases; unmatched junction nucleotides: 10. The V gene's germline CDR1 is MNHEY and CDR2 SVGAGI.

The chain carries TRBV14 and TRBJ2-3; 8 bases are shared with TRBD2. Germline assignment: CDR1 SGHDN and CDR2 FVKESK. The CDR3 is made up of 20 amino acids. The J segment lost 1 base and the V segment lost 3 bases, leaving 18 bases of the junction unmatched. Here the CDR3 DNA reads TGTGCCAGCAGCCAGGCCGATAGCGGGACCCGATCGTCCCGCACAGATACGCAGTATTTT. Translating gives CASSQADSGTRSSRTDTQYF.

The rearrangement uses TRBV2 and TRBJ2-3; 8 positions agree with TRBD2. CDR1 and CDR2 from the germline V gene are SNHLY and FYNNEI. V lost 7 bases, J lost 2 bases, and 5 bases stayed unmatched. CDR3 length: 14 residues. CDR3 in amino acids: CASKLAVNTDTQYF. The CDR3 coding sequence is TGTGCCAGCAAACTAGCGGTAAACACAGATACGCAGTATTTT.

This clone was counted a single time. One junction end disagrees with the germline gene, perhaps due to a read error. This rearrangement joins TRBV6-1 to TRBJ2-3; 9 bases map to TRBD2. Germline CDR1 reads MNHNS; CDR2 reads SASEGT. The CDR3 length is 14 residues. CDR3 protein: CASGLSGSRDTQYF. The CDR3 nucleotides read TGTGCCAGCGGGCTTAGCGGGAGCAGAGATACGCAGTATTTT.

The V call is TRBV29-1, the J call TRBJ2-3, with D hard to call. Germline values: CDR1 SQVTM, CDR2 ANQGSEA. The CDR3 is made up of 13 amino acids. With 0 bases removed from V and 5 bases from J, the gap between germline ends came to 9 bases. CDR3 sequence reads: CSVEEASVDTQYF. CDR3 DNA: TGCAGCGTTGAAGAGGCTAGTGTAGATACGCAGTATTTT.